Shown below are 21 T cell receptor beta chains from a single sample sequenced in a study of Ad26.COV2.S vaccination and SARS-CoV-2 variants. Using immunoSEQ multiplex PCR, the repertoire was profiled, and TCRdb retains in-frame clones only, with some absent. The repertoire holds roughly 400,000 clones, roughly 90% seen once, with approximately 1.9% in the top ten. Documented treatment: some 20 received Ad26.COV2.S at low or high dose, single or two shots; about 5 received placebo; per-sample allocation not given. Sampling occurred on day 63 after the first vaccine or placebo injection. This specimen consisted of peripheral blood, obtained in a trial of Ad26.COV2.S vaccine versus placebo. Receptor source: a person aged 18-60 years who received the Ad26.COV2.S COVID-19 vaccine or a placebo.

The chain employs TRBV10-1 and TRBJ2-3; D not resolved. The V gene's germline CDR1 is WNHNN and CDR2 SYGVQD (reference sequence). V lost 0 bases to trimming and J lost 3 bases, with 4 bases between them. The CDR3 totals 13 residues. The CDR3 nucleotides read TGCGCCAGCAGTGAGTCGGGGACAGATACGCAGTATTTT. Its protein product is CASSESGTDTQYF.

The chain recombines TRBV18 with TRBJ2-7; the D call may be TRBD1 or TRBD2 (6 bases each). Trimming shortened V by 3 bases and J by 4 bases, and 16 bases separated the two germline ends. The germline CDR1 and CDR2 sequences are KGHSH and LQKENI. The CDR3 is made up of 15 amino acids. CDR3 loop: CASSPGGLPIYEQYF. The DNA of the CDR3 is TGTGCCAGCTCACCCGGGGGCCTCCCTATTTACGAGCAGTACTTC.

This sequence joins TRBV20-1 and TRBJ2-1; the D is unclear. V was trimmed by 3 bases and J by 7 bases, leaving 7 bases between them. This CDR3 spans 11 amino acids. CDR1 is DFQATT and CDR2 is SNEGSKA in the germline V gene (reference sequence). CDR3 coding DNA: TGCAGTGCTAGTGATCTAAATGAGCAGTTCTTC. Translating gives CSASDLNEQFF.

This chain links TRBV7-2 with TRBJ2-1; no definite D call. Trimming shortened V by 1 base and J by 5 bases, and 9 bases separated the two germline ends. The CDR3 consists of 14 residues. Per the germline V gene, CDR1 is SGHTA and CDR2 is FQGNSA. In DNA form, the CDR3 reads TGTGCCAGCAGCTTAGAACTAAACAACAATGAGCAGTTCTTC. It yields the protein CASSLELNNNEQFF. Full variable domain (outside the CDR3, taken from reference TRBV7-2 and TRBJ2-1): GAGVSQSPSNKVTEKGKDVELRCDPISGHTALYWYRQSLGQGLEFLIYFQGNSAPDKSGLPSDRFSAERTGGSVSTLTIQRTQQEDSAVYLCASSLELNNNEQFFGPGTRLTVL.

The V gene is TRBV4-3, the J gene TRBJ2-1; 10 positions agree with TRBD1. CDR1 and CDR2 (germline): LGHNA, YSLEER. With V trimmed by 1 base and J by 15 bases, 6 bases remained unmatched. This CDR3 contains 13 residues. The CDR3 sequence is CASSQVQGTGVFF. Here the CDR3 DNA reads TGCGCCAGCAGCCAAGTCCAAGGGACAGGGGTGTTCTTC.

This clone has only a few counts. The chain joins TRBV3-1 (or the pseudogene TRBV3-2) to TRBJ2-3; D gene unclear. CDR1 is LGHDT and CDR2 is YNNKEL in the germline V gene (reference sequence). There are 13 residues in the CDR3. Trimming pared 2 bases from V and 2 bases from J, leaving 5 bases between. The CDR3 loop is CASSQSITDTQYF. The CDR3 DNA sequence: TGTGCCAGCAGCCAATCCATCACAGATACGCAGTATTTT.

CDR3 sequence: CASSPLGSYNEQFF. The CDR3 DNA reads as TGCGCCAGCAGCCCCTTGGGGTCTTACAATGAGCAGTTCTTC. The rearrangement joins TRBV4-1 to TRBJ2-1, with unresolved D. The CDR3 sequence is 14 residues long. The V end lost 4 bases, the J end lost 4 bases, and 11 bases lay between the germline ends. Germline-derived CDR1 and CDR2 are MGHRA and YSYEKL.

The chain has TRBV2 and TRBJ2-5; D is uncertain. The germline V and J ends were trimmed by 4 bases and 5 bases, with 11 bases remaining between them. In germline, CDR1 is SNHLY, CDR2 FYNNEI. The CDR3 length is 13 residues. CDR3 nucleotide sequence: TGTGCCAGCAGTGTTAGTGTACGTGAGACCCAGTACTTC. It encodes CASSVSVRETQYF.

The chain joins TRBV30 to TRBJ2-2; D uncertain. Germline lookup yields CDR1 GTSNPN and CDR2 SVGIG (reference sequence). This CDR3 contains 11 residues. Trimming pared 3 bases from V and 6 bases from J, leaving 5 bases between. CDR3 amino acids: CAWRGPGELFF. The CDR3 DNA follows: TGTGCCTGGAGAGGCCCCGGGGAGCTGTTTTTT.

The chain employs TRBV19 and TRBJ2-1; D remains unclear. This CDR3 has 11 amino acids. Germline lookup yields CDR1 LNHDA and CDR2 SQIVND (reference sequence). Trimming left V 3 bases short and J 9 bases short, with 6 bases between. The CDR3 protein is CASSMLGEQFF. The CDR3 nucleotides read TGTGCCAGTAGTATGTTGGGTGAGCAGTTCTTC.

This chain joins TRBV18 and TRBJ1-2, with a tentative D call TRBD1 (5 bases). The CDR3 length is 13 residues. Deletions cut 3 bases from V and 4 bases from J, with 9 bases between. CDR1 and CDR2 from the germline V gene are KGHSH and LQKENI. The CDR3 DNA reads TGTGCCAGCTCACCCGACAGCGGCTATGGCTACACCTTC. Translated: CASSPDSGYGYTF.

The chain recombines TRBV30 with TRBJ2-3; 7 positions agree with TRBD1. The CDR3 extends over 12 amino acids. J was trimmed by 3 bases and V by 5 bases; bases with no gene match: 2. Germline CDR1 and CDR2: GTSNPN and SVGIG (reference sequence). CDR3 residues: CAWEGATDTQYF. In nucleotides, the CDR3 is TGTGCCTGGGAGGGGGCTACAGATACGCAGTATTTT.

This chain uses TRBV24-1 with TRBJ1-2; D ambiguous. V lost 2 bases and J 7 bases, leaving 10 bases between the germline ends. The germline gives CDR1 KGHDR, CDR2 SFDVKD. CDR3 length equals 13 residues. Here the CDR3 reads CATSDYRGGGYTF. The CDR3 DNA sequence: TGTGCCACCAGTGATTACAGAGGTGGTGGCTACACCTTC.

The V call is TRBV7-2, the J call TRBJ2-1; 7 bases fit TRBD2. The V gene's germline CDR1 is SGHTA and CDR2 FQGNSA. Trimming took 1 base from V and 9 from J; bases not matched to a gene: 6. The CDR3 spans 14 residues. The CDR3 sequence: CASSLVGGQGEQFF. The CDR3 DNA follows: TGTGCCAGCAGCTTAGTGGGAGGGCAGGGTGAGCAGTTCTTC.

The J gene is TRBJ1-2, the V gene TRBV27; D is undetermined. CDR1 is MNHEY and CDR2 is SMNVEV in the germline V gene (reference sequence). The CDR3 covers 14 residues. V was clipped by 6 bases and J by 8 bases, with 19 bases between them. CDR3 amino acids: CASSASSTLGGYTF. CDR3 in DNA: TGTGCCAGCAGCGCATCTTCAACCCTCGGGGGCTACACCTTC.

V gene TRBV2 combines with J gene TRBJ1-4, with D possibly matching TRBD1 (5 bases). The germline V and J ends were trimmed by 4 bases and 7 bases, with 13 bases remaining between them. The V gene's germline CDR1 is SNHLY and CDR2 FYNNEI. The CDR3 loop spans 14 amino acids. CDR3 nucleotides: TGTGCCAGCAGTGGGGTCGGGACCCCTGAAAAACTGTTTTTT. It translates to CASSGVGTPEKLFF.

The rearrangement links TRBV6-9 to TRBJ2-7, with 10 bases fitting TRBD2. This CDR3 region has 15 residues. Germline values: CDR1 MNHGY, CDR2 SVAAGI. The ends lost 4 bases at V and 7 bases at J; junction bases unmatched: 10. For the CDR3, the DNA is TGTGCCAGCAGTTTACTTCTAGCGGGAGAAGCTGAGCAGTACTTC. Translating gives CASSLLLAGEAEQYF.

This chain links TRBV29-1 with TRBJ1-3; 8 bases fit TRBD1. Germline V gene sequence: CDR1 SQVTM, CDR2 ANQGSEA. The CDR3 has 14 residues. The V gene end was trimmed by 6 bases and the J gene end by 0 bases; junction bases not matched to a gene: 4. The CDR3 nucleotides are TGCAGCGTGCCTGACAGGGGCTCTGGAAACACCATATATTTT. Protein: CSVPDRGSGNTIYF. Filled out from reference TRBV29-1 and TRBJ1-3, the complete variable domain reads SAVISQKPSRDICQRGTSLTIQCQVDSQVTMMFWYRQQPGQSLTLIATANQGSEATYESGFVIDKFPISRPNLTFSTLTVSNMSPEDSSIYLCSVPDRGSGNTIYFGEGSWLTVV.

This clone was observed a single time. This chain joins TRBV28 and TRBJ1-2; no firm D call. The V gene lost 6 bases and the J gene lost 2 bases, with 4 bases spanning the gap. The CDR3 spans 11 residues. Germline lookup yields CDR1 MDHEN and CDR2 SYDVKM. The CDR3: CASRKNYGYTF. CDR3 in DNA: TGTGCCAGCAGGAAAAACTATGGCTACACCTTC.

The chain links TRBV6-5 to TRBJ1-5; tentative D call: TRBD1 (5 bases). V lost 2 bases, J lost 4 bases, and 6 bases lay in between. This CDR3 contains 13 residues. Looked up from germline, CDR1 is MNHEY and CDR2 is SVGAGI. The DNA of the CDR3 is TGTGCCAGCAGTTACGAGGGGAATCAGCCCCAGCATTTT. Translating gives CASSYEGNQPQHF.

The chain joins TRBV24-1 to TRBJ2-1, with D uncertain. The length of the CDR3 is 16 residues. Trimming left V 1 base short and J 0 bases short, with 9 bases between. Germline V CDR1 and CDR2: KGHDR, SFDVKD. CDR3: CATSDFSAVSYNEQFF. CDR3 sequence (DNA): TGTGCCACCAGTGATTTCTCCGCGGTCTCCTACAATGAGCAGTTCTTC.